This section outlines one TCR beta chain sequence together with its context. The sample originates from a study of multiple sclerosis patients with progressive multifocal leukoencephalopathy. The germline V gene encodes CDR1 LGHNA and CDR2 YSLEER. The CDR3 sequence is 15 residues long. With V trimmed by 4 bases and J by 0 bases, 4 bases remained unmatched. This sample's time point: before natalizumab initiation. This table comes from immunoSEQ multiplex PCR, and its TCRdb copy is limited to in-frame clones, with some not included. The sample has tens of thousands of clones, 90% to 95% seen once. The sequence was obtained from a man aged 25 to 45 with multiple sclerosis. The sample comprised PBMCs. The chain links TRBV4-3 to TRBJ2-7, with TRBD1 matching over 9 bases. The CDR3 DNA follows: TGCGCCAGCAGCCCCGGGACAGGGAGCTCCTACGAGCAGTACTTC. Its protein is CASSPGTGSSYEQYF.